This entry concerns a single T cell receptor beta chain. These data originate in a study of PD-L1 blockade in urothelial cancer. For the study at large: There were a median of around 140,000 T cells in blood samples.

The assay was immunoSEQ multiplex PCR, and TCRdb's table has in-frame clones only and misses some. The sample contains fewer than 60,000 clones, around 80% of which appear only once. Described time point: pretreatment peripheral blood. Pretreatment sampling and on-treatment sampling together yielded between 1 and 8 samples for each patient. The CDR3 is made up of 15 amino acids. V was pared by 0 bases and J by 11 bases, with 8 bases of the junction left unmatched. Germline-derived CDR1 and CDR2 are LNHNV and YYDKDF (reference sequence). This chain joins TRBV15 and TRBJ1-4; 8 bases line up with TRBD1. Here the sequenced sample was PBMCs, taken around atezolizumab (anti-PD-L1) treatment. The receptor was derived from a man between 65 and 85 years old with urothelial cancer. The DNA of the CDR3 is TGTGCCACCAGCAGAGATTTGACAGGGGACGGCAAACTGTTTTTT. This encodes CATSRDLTGDGKLFF.